The source of this T cell receptor (beta chain) is a study of vaccination and CD4 T cells after COVID-19. At the Johns Hopkins FTIC core, DNA taken from cultured CD4+ T cells was sequenced by way of the Oncomine TCR Beta short-read assay. TCRdb ran MiXCR on the PCR reads and lists one entry per CDR3 protein. The sample lists around 19,000 distinct CDR3 sequences; roughly 30% were seen once. CDR1 and CDR2 from the germline V gene are ENHRY and SYGVKD. The CDR3 is made up of 15 amino acids. Trimming pared 4 bases from V and 4 bases from J, leaving 11 bases between. A remark on this clonotype: Its target is not known.

Time point meaning: late sampling 161 to 241 days after vaccination in a few convalescent patients. Treatment described: approximately nine-day PBMC culture with coronavirus spike peptide pools or control peptides (ViraFEST assay). The source is a human donor who had recovered from COVID-19. Here the sequenced sample was CD4+ T cells from blood, cultured in vitro, taken about 7 months after SARS-CoV-2 vaccination. The chain is built from TRBV10-3 and TRBJ2-6; no clear D gene. Written as DNA, the CDR3 is TGTGCCATCAGTGCAGTAGGGTCCGGGGCCAACGTCCTGACTTTC. Translating it yields CAISAVGSGANVLTF.